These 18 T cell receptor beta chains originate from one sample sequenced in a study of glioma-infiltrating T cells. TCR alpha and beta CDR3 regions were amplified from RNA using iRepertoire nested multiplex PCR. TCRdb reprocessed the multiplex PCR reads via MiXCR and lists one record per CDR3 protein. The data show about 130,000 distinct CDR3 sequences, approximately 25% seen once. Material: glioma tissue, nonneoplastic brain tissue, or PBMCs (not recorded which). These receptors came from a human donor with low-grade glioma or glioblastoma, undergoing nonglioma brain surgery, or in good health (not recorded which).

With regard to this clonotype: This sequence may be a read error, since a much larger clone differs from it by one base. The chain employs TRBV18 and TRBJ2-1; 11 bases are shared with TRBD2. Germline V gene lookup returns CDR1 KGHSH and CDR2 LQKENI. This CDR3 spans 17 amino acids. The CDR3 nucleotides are TGTGCCAGCTCAGCCGGGACTAGCGGTTCCGGTGGGAATGGGCAGTTCTTC. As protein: CASSAGTSGSGGNGQFF.

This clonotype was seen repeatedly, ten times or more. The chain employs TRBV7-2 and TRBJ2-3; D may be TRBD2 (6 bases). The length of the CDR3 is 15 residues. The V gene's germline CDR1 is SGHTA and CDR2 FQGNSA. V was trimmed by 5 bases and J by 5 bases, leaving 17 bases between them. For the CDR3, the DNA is TGTGCCAGCAGCCTTGGGTACGGGAGTGGAGATACGCAGTATTTT. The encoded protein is CASSLGYGSGDTQYF.

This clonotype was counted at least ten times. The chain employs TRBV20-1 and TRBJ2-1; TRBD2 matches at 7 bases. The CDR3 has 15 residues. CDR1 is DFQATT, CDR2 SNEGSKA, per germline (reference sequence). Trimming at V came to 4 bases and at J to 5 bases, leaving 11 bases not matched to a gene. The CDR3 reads CSATWGLAVDNEQFF. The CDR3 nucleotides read TGCAGTGCTACTTGGGGCCTAGCGGTTGACAATGAGCAGTTCTTC.

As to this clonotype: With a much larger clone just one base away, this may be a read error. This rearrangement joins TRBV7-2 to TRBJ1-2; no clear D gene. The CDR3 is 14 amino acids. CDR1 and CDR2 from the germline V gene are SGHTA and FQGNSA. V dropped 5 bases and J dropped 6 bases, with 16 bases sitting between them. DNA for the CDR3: TGTGCCAGCAGCACATTCAACGGGGAAGATGGCTACACCTTC. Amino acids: CASSTFNGEDGYTF.

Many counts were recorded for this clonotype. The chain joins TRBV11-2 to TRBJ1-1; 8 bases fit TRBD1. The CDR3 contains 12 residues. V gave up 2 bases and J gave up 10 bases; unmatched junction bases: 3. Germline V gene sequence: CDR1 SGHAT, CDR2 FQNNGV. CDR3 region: CASSLSGGTAFF. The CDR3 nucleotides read TGTGCCAGCAGCTTATCAGGGGGCACAGCTTTCTTT.

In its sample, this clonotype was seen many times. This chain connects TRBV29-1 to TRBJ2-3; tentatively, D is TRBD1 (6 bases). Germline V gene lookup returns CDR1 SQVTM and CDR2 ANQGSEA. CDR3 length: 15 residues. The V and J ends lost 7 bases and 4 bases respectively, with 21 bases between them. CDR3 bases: TGCAGCGCCAACCCTGGGGGCCAGGCGGCAGATACGCAGTATTTT. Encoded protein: CSANPGGQAADTQYF.

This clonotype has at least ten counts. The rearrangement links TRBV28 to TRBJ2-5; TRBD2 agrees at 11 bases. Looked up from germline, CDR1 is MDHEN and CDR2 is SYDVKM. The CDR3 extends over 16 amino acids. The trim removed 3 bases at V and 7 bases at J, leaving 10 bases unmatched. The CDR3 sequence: CASSFYVSGRAGTQYF. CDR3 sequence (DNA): TGTGCCAGCAGTTTTTACGTTAGCGGGAGGGCCGGGACCCAGTACTTC.

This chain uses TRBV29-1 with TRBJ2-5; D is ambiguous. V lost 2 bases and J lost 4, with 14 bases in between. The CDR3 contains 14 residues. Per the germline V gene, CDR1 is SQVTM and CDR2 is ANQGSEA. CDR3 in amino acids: CSVEWALPRETQYF. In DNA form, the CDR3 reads TGCAGCGTTGAATGGGCCCTTCCCCGAGAGACCCAGTACTTC.

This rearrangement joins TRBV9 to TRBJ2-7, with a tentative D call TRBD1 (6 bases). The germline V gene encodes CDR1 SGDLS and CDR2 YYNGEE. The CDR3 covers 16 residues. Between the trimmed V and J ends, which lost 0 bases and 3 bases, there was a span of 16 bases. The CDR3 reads CASSVGGSGDLYEQYF. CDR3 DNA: TGTGCCAGCAGCGTAGGAGGGTCAGGGGATCTCTACGAGCAGTACTTC.

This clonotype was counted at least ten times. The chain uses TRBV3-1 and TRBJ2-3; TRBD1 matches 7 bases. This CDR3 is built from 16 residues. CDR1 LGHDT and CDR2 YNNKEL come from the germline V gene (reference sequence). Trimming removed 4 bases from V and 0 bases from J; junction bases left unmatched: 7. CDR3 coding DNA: TGTGCCAGCAGCCGACAAGGGACAGCCAGCACAGATACGCAGTATTTT. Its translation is CASSRQGTASTDTQYF.

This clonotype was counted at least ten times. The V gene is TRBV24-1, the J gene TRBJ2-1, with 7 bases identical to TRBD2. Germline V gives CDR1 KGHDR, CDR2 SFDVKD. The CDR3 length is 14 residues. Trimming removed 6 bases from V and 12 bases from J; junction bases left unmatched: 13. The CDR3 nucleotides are TGTGCCACCAGTTCCACGGGAGGCCTCATCGGGCAGTTCTTC. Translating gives CATSSTGGLIGQFF.

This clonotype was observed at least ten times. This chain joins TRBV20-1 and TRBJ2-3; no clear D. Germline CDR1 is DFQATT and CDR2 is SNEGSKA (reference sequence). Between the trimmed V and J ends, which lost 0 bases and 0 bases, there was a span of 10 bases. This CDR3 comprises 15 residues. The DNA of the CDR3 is TGCAGTGCTAGAGACTTTGCGGCCAGCACAGATACGCAGTATTTT. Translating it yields CSARDFAASTDTQYF.

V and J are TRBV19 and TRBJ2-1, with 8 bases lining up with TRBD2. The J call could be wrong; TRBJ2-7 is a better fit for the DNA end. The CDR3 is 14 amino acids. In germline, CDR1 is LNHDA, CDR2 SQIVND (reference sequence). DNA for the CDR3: TGTGCCAGTAGTATAGCGGGAGGGCACAATGAGCAGTACTTC. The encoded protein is CASSIAGGHNEQYF.

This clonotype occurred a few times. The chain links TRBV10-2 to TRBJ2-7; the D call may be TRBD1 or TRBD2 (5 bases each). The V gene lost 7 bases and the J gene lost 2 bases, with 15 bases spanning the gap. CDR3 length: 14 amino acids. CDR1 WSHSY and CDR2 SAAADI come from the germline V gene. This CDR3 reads CASTRDLGPYEQYF. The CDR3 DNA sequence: TGCGCCAGCACTCGGGACCTCGGCCCCTACGAGCAGTACTTC.

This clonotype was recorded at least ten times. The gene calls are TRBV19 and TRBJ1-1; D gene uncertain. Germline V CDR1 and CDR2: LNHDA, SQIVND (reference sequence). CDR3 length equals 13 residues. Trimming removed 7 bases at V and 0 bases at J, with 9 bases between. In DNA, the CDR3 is TGTGCCAGTACCTGGCAGTTGAACACTGAAGCTTTCTTT. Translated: CASTWQLNTEAFF.

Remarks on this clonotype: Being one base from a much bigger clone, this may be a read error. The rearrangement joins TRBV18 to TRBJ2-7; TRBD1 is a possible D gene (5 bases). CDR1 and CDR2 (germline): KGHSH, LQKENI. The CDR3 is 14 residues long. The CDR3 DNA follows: TGTGCCGGCTCACCACCAACAGGCCTCCTGGTGCAGTACTTC. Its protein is CAGSPPTGLLVQYF.

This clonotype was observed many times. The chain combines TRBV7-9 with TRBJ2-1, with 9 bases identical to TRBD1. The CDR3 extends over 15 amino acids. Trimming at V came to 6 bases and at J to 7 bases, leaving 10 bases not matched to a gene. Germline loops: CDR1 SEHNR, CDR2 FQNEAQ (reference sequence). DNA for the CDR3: TGTGCCAGCAGGGAACCGGGACAGGGTAAGAATGAGCAGTTCTTC. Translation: CASREPGQGKNEQFF.

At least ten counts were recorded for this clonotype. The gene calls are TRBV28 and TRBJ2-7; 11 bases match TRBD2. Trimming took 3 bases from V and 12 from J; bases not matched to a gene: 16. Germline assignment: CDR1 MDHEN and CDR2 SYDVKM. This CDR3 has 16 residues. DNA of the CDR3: TGTGCCAGCAGTTTGGCGTTAGCGGGAGGGCCTCGAGGGGTGTACTTC. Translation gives CASSLALAGGPRGVYF. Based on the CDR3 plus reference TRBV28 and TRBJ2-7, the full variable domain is DVKVTQSSRYLVKRTGEKVFLECVQDMDHENMFWYRQDPGLGLRLIYFSYDVKMKEKGDIPEGYSVSREKKERFSLILESASTNQTSMYLCASSLALAGGPRGVYFGPGTRLTVT.